This T cell receptor beta chain was retrieved from a study of T cell responses to AZD1222 COVID-19 vaccine. About the study: Second-dose intervals of approximately 4 or approximately 12 weeks were pooled.

Assay used: immunoSEQ multiplex PCR; TCRdb lists only in-frame clones, some missing. This sample yields about 97,000 clones, of which about nine tenths are seen a single time; 1% to 1.5% belongs to the top ten. Trimming pared 2 bases from V and 9 bases from J, leaving 17 bases between. The CDR3 sequence is 15 residues long. Germline-derived CDR1 and CDR2 are MNHNY and SVGAGI (reference sequence). The clonotype comes from an adult in good health. The sequencing used peripheral blood, collected on day 0 of AZD1222 vaccination. J is TRBJ1-5 and V is TRBV6-6; possibly TRBD1 for D (6 bases). For the CDR3, the DNA is TGTGCCAGCAGTTACCTGACAGGCCTCGAGGGGCCCCAGCATTTT. Translated, it gives CASSYLTGLEGPQHF.